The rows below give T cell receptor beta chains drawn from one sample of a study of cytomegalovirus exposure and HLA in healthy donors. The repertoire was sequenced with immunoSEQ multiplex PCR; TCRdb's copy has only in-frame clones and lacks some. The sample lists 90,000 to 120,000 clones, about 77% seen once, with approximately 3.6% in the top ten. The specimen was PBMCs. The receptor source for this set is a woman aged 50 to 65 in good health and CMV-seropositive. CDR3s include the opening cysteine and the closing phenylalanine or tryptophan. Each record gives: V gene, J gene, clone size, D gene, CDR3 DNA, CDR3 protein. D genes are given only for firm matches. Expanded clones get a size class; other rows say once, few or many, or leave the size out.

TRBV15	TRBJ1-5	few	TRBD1	TGTGCCACCAGCAGAGATGGCAGGGGGAATCAGCCCCAGCATTTT	CATSRDGRGNQPQHF
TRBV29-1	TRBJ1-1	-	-	TGCAGCGTGGGGGGACCGCAAGGGGCTTTCTTT	CSVGGPQGAFF
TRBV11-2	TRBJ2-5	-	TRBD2	TGTGCCAGCAGCTTATTTCCTAGCGGGATGGAGACCCAGTACTTC	CASSLFPSGMETQYF
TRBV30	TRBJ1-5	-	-	TGTGCCTGGAGGGGGGGGAGCAATCAGCCCCAGCATTTT	CAWRGGSNQPQHF
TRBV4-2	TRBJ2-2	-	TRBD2	TGTGCCAGCAGCCAAGACCTAGCGGGGGCCTACACCGGGGAGCTGTTTTTT	CASSQDLAGAYTGELFF
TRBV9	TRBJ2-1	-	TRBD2	TGTGCCAGCAGTACTAGCGGGGGGACCAATGAGCAGTTCTTC	CASSTSGGTNEQFF
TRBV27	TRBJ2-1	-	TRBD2	TGTGCCAGCAGTTCGGATAGCGGGAGGAGTGGGAATGAGCAGTTCTTC	CASSSDSGRSGNEQFF
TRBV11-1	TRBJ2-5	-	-	TGTGCCAGCAGCATGACAGGTTCGCCCCAAGAGACCCAGTACTTC	CASSMTGSPQETQYF
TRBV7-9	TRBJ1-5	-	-	TGTGCCAGCAGCCTTCTAACAGATGATCAGCCCCAGCATTTT	CASSLLTDDQPQHF
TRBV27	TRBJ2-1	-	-	TGTGCCAGCAGCCCCGGGTCGGGAGTGTACAATGAGCAGTTCTTC	CASSPGSGVYNEQFF
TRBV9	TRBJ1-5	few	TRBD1	TGTGCCAGCAGCGTAGCCGGACAGGAAGGCCAGCCCCAGCATTTT	CASSVAGQEGQPQHF
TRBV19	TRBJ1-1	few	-	TGTGCCAGTAGTATGTGGGGGGGGAACACTGAAGCTTTCTTT	CASSMWGGNTEAFF
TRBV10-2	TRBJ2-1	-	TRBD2	TGCGCCAGCAGCAGACTAGCGGGAGTGGGTTACAATGAGCAGTTCTTC	CASSRLAGVGYNEQFF
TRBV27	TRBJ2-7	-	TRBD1	TGTGCCAGCAGTCCCACAGGGGGTGCCCCCTACGAGCAGTACTTC	CASSPTGGAPYEQYF
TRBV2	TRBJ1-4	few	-	TGTGCCAGCAGTATTGGGGGCTCAAGGGAAAAACTGTTTTTT	CASSIGGSREKLFF
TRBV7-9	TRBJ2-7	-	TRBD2	TGTGCCAGCAGCGGGGGGGTAGGGACTAGCGGTTTCTACGAGCAGTACTTC	CASSGGVGTSGFYEQYF
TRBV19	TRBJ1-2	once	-	TGTGCCAGTAAAAAAGATTACCGGAGCGGCTATGGCTACACCTTC	CASKKDYRSGYGYTF
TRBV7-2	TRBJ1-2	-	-	TGTGCCAGCAGCTCGATAACAGGGAAGAATGGCTACACCTTC	CASSSITGKNGYTF
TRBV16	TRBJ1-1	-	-	TGTGCCAGCAGCCAATCGCTCGGGGAGGCGAACACTGAAGCTTTCTTT	CASSQSLGEANTEAFF
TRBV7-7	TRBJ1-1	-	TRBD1	TGTGCTAGCAGCGTACCGGGACAGCCGATGAACACTGAAGCTTTCTTT	CASSVPGQPMNTEAFF
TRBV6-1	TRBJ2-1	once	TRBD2	TGTGCCAGCCTCGCCACGGCGGGGGGTTACAATGAGCAGTTCTTC	CASLATAGGYNEQFF
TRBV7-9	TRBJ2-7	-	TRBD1	TGTGCCAGCAGCCCGACAGGGCGCGAGCAGTACTTC	CASSPTGREQYF
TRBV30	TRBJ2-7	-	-	TGTGCCTGGAGCCCGGGACAAGGAGCCTACGAGCAGTACTTC	CAWSPGQGAYEQYF
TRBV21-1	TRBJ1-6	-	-	TGTGCCAGCAGCTTAGCGCCAGGGGGTCCCTATAATTCACCCCTCCACTTT	CASSLAPGGPYNSPLHF
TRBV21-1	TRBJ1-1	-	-	TGTGCCAGCAGCAAAGTTGAGGGGAACACTGAAGCTTTCTTT	CASSKVEGNTEAFF
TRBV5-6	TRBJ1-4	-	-	TGTGCCAGCAGCTTCGGGGCTAATGAAAAACTGTTTTTT	CASSFGANEKLFF
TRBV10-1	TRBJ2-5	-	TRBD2	TGCGCCAGCAGTGAAGCGACTAGCCCTGCTGAGACCCAGTACTTC	CASSEATSPAETQYF
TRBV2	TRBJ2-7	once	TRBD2	TGTGCCAGCAGATTGACTAGCGGAAGCTCCTACGAGCAGTACTTC	CASRLTSGSSYEQYF
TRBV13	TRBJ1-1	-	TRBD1	TGTGCCAGCAGCTCGGTTAATACAGGGGGGGACACTGAAGCTTTCTTT	CASSSVNTGGDTEAFF
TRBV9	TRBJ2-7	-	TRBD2	TGTGCCAGCAGCGTAGGCCTAGCGGGAGACGAGCAGTACTTC	CASSVGLAGDEQYF
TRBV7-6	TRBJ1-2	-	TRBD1	TGTGCCAGCAGCTTAGCCCGGGACAGGGGTGGCTACACCTTC	CASSLARDRGGYTF
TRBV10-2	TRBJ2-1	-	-	TGCGCCAGCAGTGAAGGCCCGGTAGCCGGGTCCTACAATGAGCAGTTCTTC	CASSEGPVAGSYNEQFF
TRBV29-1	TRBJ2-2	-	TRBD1	TGCAGCGTGACAGGGGGCGGGGAGCTGTTTTTT	CSVTGGGELFF
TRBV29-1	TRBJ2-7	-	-	TGCAGCGTTGCGACTCGGGCAGGGCGGTGGCCCGAGCAGTACTTC	CSVATRAGRWPEQYF
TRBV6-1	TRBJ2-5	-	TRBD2	TGTGCCAGCAGTGAAGCTTGGCTAGCGGGGCGTCACTTC	CASSEAWLAGRHF
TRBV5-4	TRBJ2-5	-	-	TGTGCCAGCAGCCTTACCCAGGGAGAGACCCAGTACTTC	CASSLTQGETQYF
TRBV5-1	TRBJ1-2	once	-	TGCGCCAGCAGGACAGGAGGGGGGGTTTCGGAGGTTGCTGGCTACACCTTC	CASRTGGGVSEVAGYTF
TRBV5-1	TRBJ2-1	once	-	TGCGCCAGCAGCGAACGGGGCCCGGGGGATGAGCAGTTCTTC	CASSERGPGDEQFF
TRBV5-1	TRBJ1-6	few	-	TGCGCCAGCAGCTTGATAACAGGGAACAATTCACCCCTCCACTTT	CASSLITGNNSPLHF
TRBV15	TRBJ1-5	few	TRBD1	TGTGCCACCAGCAGGGAAGGAACCCAGGGGGTTCAGCCCCAGCATTTT	CATSREGTQGVQPQHF
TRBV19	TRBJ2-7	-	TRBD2	TGTGCCAGTAGTATAGATCCTAGCGGCCTCCTCGCGAGAGAGCAGTACTTC	CASSIDPSGLLAREQYF
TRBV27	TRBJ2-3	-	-	TGTGCCAGCAGTCTAAGGGCTAGCCCCGATAGGCAGTATTTT	CASSLRASPDRQYF
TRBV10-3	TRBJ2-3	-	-	TGTGCCATCAGTATGGGGCGGGAAGGGAATACGCAGTATTTT	CAISMGREGNTQYF
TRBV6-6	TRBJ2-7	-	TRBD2	TGTGCCAGCAGCGACGGCGGGACTAGCGGCTACGAGCAGTACTTC	CASSDGGTSGYEQYF
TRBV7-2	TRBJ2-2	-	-	TGTGCCAGCAGCTTAGGCGGCGCCGGGGAGCTGTTTTTT	CASSLGGAGELFF
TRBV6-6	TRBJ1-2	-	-	TGTGCCAGCAGTTCCCCGTTGCAGGTCAAGCCCTCCGGCTACACCTTC	CASSSPLQVKPSGYTF
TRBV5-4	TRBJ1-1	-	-	TGTGCCAGCAGCCTCCCGCTAGGAGGGGCGAACACTGAAGCTTTCTTT	CASSLPLGGANTEAFF
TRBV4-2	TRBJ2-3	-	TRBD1	TGTGCCAGCAGCCAAGATCCGAAGGGGGCGCGGGATACGCAGTATTTT	CASSQDPKGARDTQYF
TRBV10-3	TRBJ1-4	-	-	TGTGCCACTTCGACAGCTCCCGATGAAAAACTGTTTTTT	CATSTAPDEKLFF
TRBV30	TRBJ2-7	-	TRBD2	TGTGCCTGGGGTGCTAGCGGGACCTACGAGCAGTACTTC	CAWGASGTYEQYF
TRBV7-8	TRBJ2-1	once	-	TGTGCCAGCAGCCCGACGAGGGGGACACTCTACAATGAGCAGTTCTTC	CASSPTRGTLYNEQFF
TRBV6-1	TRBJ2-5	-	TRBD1	TGTGCCAGCAGCTCAGACAGGGACCCACAAGAGACCCAGTACTTC	CASSSDRDPQETQYF
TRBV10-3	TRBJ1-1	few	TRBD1	TGTGCCATCAGTGATTCATGGGACAGGGACACTGAAGCTTTCTTT	CAISDSWDRDTEAFF
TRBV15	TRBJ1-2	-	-	TGTGCCACCAGCAGAGTTACTAACTATGGCTACACCTTC	CATSRVTNYGYTF